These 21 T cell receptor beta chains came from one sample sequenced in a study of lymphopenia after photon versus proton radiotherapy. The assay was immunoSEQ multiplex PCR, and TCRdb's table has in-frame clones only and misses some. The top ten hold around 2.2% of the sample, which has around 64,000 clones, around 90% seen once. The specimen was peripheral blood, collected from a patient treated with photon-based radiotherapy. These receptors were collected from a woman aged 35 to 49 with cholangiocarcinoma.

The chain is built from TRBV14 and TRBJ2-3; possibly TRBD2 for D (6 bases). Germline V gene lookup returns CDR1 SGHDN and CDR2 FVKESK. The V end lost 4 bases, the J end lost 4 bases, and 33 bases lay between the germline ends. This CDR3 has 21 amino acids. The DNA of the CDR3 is TGTGCCAGCAGCCTAAAACAAGTTTATGCCGGGGGACTCCATAGAGCAGATACGCAGTATTTT. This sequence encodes CASSLKQVYAGGLHRADTQYF.

The CDR3, as DNA: TGCGCCAGCAGTCTCCCGTCCTCCTACGAGCAGTACTTC. It specifies CASSLPSSYEQYF. V gene TRBV5-1 combines with J gene TRBJ2-7; no firm D call. V was pared by 5 bases and J by 0 bases, with 9 bases between. This CDR3 region has 13 residues. The germline gives CDR1 SGHRS, CDR2 YFSETQ.

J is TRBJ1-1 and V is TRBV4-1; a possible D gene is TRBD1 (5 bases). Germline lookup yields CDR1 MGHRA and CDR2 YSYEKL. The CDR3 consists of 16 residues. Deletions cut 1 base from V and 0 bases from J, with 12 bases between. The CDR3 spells CASSQAPGQLNTEAFF. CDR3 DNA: TGCGCCAGCAGCCAAGCTCCGGGGCAGTTGAACACTGAAGCTTTCTTT.

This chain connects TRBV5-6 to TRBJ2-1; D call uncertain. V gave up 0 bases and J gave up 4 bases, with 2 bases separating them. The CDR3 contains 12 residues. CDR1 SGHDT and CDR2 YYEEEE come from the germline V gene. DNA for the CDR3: TGTGCCAGCAGCTTGGAGTACAATGAGCAGTTCTTC. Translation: CASSLEYNEQFF.

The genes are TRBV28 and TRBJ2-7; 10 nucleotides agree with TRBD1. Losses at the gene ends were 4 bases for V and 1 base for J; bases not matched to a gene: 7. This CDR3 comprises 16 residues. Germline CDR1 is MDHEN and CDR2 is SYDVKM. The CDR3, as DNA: TGTGCCAGCAGTTCCACTAGGACAGGGGGTTCCTACGAGCAGTACTTC. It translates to CASSSTRTGGSYEQYF.

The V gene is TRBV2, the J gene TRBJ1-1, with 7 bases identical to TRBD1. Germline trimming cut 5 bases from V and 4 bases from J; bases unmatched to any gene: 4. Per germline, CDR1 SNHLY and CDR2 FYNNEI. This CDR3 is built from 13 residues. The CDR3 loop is CASSRGLGTEAFF. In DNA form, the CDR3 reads TGTGCCAGCAGTAGGGGGCTTGGCACTGAAGCTTTCTTT.

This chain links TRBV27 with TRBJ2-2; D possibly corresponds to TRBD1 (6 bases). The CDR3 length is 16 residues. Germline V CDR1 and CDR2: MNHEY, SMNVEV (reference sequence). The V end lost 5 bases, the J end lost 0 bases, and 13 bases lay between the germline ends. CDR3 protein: CASSGNRVPNTGELFF. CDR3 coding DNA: TGTGCCAGCAGTGGAAACAGGGTACCGAACACCGGGGAGCTGTTTTTT.

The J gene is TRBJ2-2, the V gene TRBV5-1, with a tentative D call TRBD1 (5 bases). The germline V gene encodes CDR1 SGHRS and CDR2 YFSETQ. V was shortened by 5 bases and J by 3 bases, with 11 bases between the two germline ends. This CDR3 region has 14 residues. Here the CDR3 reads CASRLQGDTGELFF. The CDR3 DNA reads TGCGCCAGCAGACTTCAAGGGGACACCGGGGAGCTGTTTTTT.

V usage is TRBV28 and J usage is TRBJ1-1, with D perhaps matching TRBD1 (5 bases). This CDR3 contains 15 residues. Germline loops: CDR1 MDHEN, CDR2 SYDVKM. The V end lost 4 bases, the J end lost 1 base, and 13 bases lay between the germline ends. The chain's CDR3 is CASSWGQDSNTEAFF. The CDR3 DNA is TGTGCCAGCAGTTGGGGCCAGGACTCGAACACTGAAGCTTTCTTT.

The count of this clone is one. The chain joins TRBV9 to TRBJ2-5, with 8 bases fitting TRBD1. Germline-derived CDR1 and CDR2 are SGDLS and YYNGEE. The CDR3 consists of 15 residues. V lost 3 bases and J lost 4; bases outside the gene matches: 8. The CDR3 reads CASSGGQGLGETQYF. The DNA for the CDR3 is TGTGCCAGCAGCGGCGGACAGGGTCTGGGAGAGACCCAGTACTTC.

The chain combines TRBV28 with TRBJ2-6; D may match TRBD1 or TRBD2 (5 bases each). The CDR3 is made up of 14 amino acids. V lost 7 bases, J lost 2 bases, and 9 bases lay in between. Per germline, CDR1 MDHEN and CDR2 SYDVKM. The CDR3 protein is CASNRGPGANVLTF. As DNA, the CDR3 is TGTGCCAGCAATCGGGGCCCTGGGGCCAACGTCCTGACTTTC.

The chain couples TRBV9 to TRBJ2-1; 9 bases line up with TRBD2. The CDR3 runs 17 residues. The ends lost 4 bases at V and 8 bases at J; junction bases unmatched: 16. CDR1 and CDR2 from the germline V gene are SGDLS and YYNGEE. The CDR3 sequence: CASSRLWREGLRYEQFF. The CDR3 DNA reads TGTGCCAGCAGCCGCCTTTGGCGGGAGGGCCTTAGGTATGAGCAGTTCTTC.

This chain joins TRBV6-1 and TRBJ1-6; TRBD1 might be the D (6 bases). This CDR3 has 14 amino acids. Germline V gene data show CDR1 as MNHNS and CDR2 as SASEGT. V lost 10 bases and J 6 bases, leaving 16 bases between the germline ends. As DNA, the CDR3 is TGTGCCACCACGGCCCGGGACACTAATTCACCCCTCCACTTT. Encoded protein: CATTARDTNSPLHF.

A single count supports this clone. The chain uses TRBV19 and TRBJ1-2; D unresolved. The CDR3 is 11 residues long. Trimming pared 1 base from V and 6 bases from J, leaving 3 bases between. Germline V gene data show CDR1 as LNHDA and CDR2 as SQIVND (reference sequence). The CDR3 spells CASSIADGYTF. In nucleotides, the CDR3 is TGTGCCAGTAGTATAGCTGATGGCTACACCTTC. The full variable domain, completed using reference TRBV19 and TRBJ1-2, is DGGITQSPKYLFRKEGQNVTLSCEQNLNHDAMYWYRQDPGQGLRLIYYSQIVNDFQKGDIAEGYSVSREKKESFPLTVTSAQKNPTAFYLCASSIADGYTFGSGTRLTVV.

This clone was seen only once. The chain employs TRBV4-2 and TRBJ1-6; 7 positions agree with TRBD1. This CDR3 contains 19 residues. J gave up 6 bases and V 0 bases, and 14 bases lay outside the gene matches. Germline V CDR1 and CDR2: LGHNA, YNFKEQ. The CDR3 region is CASSQEVNRGSGGNSPLHF. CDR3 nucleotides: TGTGCCAGCAGCCAAGAGGTTAACAGGGGATCTGGAGGTAATTCACCCCTCCACTTT.

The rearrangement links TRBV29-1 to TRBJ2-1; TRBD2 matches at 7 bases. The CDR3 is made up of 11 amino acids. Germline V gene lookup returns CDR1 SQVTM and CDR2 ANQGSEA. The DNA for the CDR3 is TGCACCGGGGGGTCCTACAATGAGCAGTTCTTC. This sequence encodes CTGGSYNEQFF.

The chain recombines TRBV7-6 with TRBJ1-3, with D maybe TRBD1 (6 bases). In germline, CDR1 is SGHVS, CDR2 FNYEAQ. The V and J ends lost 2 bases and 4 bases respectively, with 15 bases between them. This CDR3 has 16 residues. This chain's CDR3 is CASSLQQGFTGNTIYF. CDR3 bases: TGTGCCAGCAGCTTACAACAGGGCTTTACGGGAAACACCATATATTTT.

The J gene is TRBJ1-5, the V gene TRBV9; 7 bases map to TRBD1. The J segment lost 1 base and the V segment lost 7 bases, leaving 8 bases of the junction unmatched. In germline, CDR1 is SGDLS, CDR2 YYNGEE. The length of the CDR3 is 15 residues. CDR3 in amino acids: CASSPGTVSNQPQHF. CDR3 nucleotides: TGTGCCAGCTCCCCCGGGACAGTAAGCAATCAGCCCCAGCATTTT.

The CDR3 coding sequence is TGTGCCAGCAGCCCCGGAGCGCGGGAGCTTCATACGCAGTATTTT. It translates to CASSPGARELHTQYF. The V and J genes are TRBV7-2 and TRBJ2-3, with 7 positions matching TRBD2. The CDR3 has 15 residues. Unmatched junction bases numbered 12, after V lost 5 bases and J lost 7 bases. Germline V gene lookup returns CDR1 SGHTA and CDR2 FQGNSA. Variable domain in full (rest from reference TRBV7-2 and TRBJ2-3): GAGVSQSPSNKVTEKGKDVELRCDPISGHTALYWYRQSLGQGLEFLIYFQGNSAPDKSGLPSDRFSAERTGGSVSTLTIQRTQQEDSAVYLCASSPGARELHTQYFGPGTRLTVL.

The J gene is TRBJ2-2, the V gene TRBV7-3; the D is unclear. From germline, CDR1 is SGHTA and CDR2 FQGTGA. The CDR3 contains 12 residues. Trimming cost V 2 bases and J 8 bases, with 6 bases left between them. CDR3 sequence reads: CASSLLRGELFF. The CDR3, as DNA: TGTGCCAGCAGCTTACTACGGGGGGAGCTGTTTTTT.

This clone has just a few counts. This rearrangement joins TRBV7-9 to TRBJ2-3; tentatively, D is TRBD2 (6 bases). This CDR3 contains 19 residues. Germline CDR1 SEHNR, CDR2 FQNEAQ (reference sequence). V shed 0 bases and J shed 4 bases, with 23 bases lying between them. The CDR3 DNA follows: TGTGCCAGCAGCTTAGCTTCCGGAGGGCCCTCACCCATGGCAGATACGCAGTATTTT. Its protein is CASSLASGGPSPMADTQYF.